This TCR beta chain was sequenced in a study of blood T cell repertoires in COVID-19. Study information: T cells, B-cell-depleted T cells, or PBMCs supplied cDNA or gDNA.

The CDR3 spans 14 residues. The trim removed 1 base at V and 4 bases at J, leaving 3 bases unmatched. The germline V gene has CDR1 SGHVS and CDR2 FQNEAQ. Profiled with immunoSEQ multiplex PCR; TCRdb holds only in-frame clones, not every one. Of about 72,000 clones in the sample, 82% were seen once. The material sequenced was peripheral blood. This clonotype originated in a human donor in a cohort sampled during active COVID-19. The chain carries TRBV7-8 and TRBJ2-7, with 8 nucleotides matching TRBD2. The DNA of the CDR3 is TGTGCCAGCAGCTTAGGGTCTAGCGGGTACGAGCAGTACTTC. Protein product: CASSLGSSGYEQYF. The full variable domain, completed using reference TRBV7-8 and TRBJ2-7, is GAGVSQSPRYKVAKRGQDVALRCDPISGHVSLFWYQQALGQGPEFLTYFQNEAQLDKSGLPSDRFFAERPEGSVSTLKIQRTQQEDSAVYLCASSLGSSGYEQYFGPGTRLTVT.